A single sample gave rise to the 4 T cell receptor beta chains below, sequenced in a study of shared clonotypes between healthy human individuals. Data came from immunoSEQ multiplex PCR; TCRdb stores just in-frame clones and leaves some out. The table shows more than 1 million clones, with more than 75% occurring only once. Sequencing was performed on memory CD4+ T cells from PBMCs. Documented subset: CD45RA-negative fraction. Every receptor here comes from a man between 18 and 29 years old in good health. Some clones in this sample may be carry-over from other donors' samples.

The rearrangement uses TRBV11-2 and TRBJ2-1, with unresolved D. Trimming shortened V by 5 bases and J by 4 bases, and 21 bases separated the two germline ends. The CDR3 runs to 17 residues. CDR1 SGHAT and CDR2 FQNNGV come from the germline V gene. The CDR3, as DNA: TGTGCCAGCAGCGCCGGTACCAAAGGCCGGTTTTACAATGAGCAGTTCTTC. This gives the protein CASSAGTKGRFYNEQFF.

The chain employs TRBV5-1 and TRBJ2-1; 13 positions match TRBD2. Germline CDR1 reads SGHRS; CDR2 reads YFSETQ. With V trimmed by 0 bases and J by 9 bases, 9 bases remained unmatched. The CDR3 is made up of 17 amino acids. CDR3 loop: CASSLAKLAGGIGEQFF. In DNA, the CDR3 is TGCGCCAGCAGCTTGGCCAAACTAGCGGGAGGGATTGGTGAGCAGTTCTTC.

The CDR3 DNA is TGTGCCAGTAGAGGACTAGCGGGATCAGCCTACAATGAGCAGTTCTTC. It yields the protein CASRGLAGSAYNEQFF. The rearrangement joins TRBV19 to TRBJ2-1; 12 bases are shared with TRBD2. After removal of 6 bases from V and 2 bases from J, the junction contained 5 bases not matched to a gene. Germline V gene data show CDR1 as LNHDA and CDR2 as SQIVND (reference sequence). There are 16 residues in the CDR3.

This clone was observed many times. Other DNA sequences from this sample encode an identical CDR3 as well. The chain joins TRBV2 to TRBJ1-5; 10 nucleotides agree with TRBD1. Germline CDR1 and CDR2: SNHLY and FYNNEI. The CDR3 has 13 residues. J was trimmed by 5 bases and V by 6 bases; bases with no gene match: 1. The CDR3 loop reads CASRGTGDQPQHF. DNA of the CDR3: TGTGCCAGCAGGGGGACAGGGGATCAGCCCCAGCATTTT.